The sequence of this T cell receptor (beta chain) was determined in a study of T cell changes during pregnancy in multiple sclerosis. TCRdb's table, derived via immunoSEQ multiplex PCR, lists solely in-frame clones and lacks some. This table holds roughly 88,000 clones, roughly 90% found once. The V segment lost 4 bases and the J segment 6 bases; nucleotides outside the gene matches: 12. Looked up from germline, CDR1 is MNHNS and CDR2 is SASEGT. The CDR3 contains 15 residues. V and J are TRBV6-1 and TRBJ2-7; 7 positions match TRBD1. This TCR was recovered from a female donor with multiple sclerosis, enrolled in a pregnancy study. Sample: peripheral blood, taken in the first trimester of pregnancy. CDR3 residues: CASSAPRQGLVEQYF. The CDR3 nucleotides are TGTGCCAGCAGTGCACCCCGACAGGGTTTGGTCGAGCAGTACTTC.